This TCR beta chain comes out of a study of graft-versus-host responses after intestinal transplantation. The wider study: Recipients were given multivisceral, liver-intestinal, or isolated intestinal transplants. All recipients got anti-thymocyte globulin induction, then tacrolimus and steroids for about 3 years.

The assay was immunoSEQ multiplex PCR, and TCRdb's table has in-frame clones only and misses some. The table lists roughly 89,000 clones, about nine tenths of them singletons. On this clone itself: Its antigen remains unidentified.

Notes on the study in general: Peak levels of circulating GvH clones tracked with early post-transplant HvG declines. Subjects displaying graft-donor T cell macrochimerism possessed elevated graft-versus-host to host-versus-graft clonal ratios inside allografts.

Trimming cost V 7 bases and J 3 bases, with 7 bases left between them. The CDR3 is 12 amino acids. Germline-derived CDR1 and CDR2 are SNHLY and FYNNEI. This sequence was found in a human donor who received an intestinal transplant. The genes are TRBV2 and TRBJ2-1; tentatively, D is TRBD2 (5 bases). The starting material was unstimulated CD4+ T cells sorted from spleen or lymph node cells, obtained before intestinal transplant. The CDR3 nucleotides are TGTGCCAGCAATCGGGGCTACAATGAGCAGTTCTTC. Translating gives CASNRGYNEQFF.